The 10 T cell receptor beta chains below all came from one sample that was sequenced in a study of blood T cell repertoires in COVID-19. Measured with immunoSEQ multiplex PCR; TCRdb has only the in-frame clones, and not every one. The sample records about 300,000 clones, 83% being singletons. Sequenced: peripheral blood. Receptors were obtained from a woman between 50 and 59 years old who had recovered from COVID-19.

Points on this clone: Other nucleotide sequences from this sample produce the same CDR3. The rearrangement joins TRBV7-9 to TRBJ1-3; 8 bases match TRBD1. This CDR3 is 13 amino acids long. From germline, CDR1 is SEHNR and CDR2 FQNEAQ (reference sequence). V gave up 1 base and J gave up 7 bases; unmatched junction bases: 0. CDR3 residues: CASSLGQGNTIYF. In nucleotides, the CDR3 is TGTGCCAGCAGCTTAGGACAGGGGAACACCATATATTTT.

The chain combines TRBV28 with TRBJ1-2, with TRBD1 matching over 7 bases. Trimming removed 1 base from V and 0 bases from J; junction bases left unmatched: 2. CDR3 size: 15 residues. The V gene's germline CDR1 is MDHEN and CDR2 SYDVKM. The CDR3 DNA is TGTGCCAGCAGTTTATCCGGGACAGCTAACTATGGCTACACCTTC. As protein: CASSLSGTANYGYTF.

The CDR3 DNA sequence: TGTGCCAGCAGCTTGGGACCGACAGGGTCGGGCACCGGGGAGCTGTTTTTT. It specifies CASSLGPTGSGTGELFF. The chain carries TRBV7-6 and TRBJ2-2; 7 bases match TRBD1. Per germline, CDR1 SGHVS and CDR2 FNYEAQ. The CDR3 spans 17 residues. The V segment lost 3 bases and the J segment 4 bases; nucleotides outside the gene matches: 11.

This clone was picked up one time. V gene TRBV29-1 combines with J gene TRBJ1-1, with D hard to call. Trimming took 3 bases from V and 0 from J, leaving 11 bases between them. CDR1 and CDR2 (germline): SQVTM, ANQGSEA. This CDR3 contains 14 residues. The CDR3 DNA reads TGCAGCGTTGACTGGGCCAGTATGAACACTGAAGCTTTCTTT. Residues: CSVDWASMNTEAFF.

The rearrangement links TRBV28 to TRBJ2-2; 7 bases map to TRBD1. The V and J ends lost 9 bases and 5 bases, in that order; junction bases with no gene match: 6. Germline V gives CDR1 MDHEN, CDR2 SYDVKM. The CDR3 length is 13 residues. The DNA for the CDR3 is TGTGCCAGTCGGGACAGAGGTACCGGGGAGCTGTTTTTT. Translation: CASRDRGTGELFF.

The chain has TRBV6-4 and TRBJ2-1; D is perhaps TRBD2 (6 bases). The CDR3 totals 16 residues. The V end was cut by 6 bases, the J end by 0 bases, with 15 bases between. CDR1 and CDR2 (germline): MRHNA, SNTAGT. The CDR3 loop reads CASSRGYGSSYNEQFF. DNA for the CDR3: TGTGCCAGCAGCCGAGGCTACGGGAGCTCCTACAATGAGCAGTTCTTC.

The CDR3 DNA reads as TGTGCCAGCAGTCCCCAACAGGGTTGGGAAAAACTGTTTTTT. It yields the protein CASSPQQGWEKLFF. The chain has TRBV28 and TRBJ1-4, with D perhaps TRBD1 (6 bases). V was cut by 5 bases and J by 8 bases, with 15 bases left in between. Per the germline V gene, CDR1 is MDHEN and CDR2 is SYDVKM. The CDR3 loop spans 14 amino acids.

V is TRBV9 and J is TRBJ2-1; D ambiguous. The CDR3 has 16 residues. V was clipped by 0 bases and J by 0 bases, with 10 bases between them. The germline CDR1 and CDR2 sequences are SGDLS and YYNGEE. The CDR3 region is CASSVDGPSSYNEQFF. The CDR3, as DNA: TGTGCCAGCAGCGTAGATGGCCCCAGCTCCTACAATGAGCAGTTCTTC.

The CDR3 nucleotides read TGTGCCAGCAGTTCCGGGACTGGAAACACCATATATTTT. Its translation: CASSSGTGNTIYF. The chain links TRBV12-3 or TRBV12-4 to TRBJ1-3; D uncertain. The V and J ends lost 4 bases and 2 bases respectively, with 6 bases between them. This CDR3 region has 13 residues.

This clone was counted only a few times. The rearrangement uses TRBV7-2 and TRBJ2-1, with 9 bases matching TRBD2. The CDR3 length is 16 residues. V gave up 4 bases and J gave up 2 bases; unmatched junction bases: 6. CDR1 is SGHTA, CDR2 FQGNSA, per germline. CDR3: CASSYQAGGPYNEQFF. The CDR3 region has the DNA TGTGCCAGCAGCTACCAAGCGGGGGGACCCTACAATGAGCAGTTCTTC.